These 20 T cell receptor beta chains were sequenced from one sample in a study of graft-versus-host responses after intestinal transplantation. Produced via immunoSEQ multiplex PCR; TCRdb's table is partial and in-frame only. The sample holds about 10,000 clones, roughly 31% seen once. Sequenced here: alloreactive CD4+ T cells from a mixed lymphocyte reaction culture, sampled before transplantation. This sample's subset: CFSE-low proliferating T cells sorted from approximately 6-day pre-transplant mixed lymphocyte reaction (GvH or HvG direction). These receptors came from a human patient who was an organ donor for intestinal transplantation.

The chain carries TRBV7-8 and TRBJ1-6; D perhaps matches TRBD1 (5 bases). CDR1 SGHVS and CDR2 FQNEAQ come from the germline V gene. This CDR3 comprises 15 residues. Trimming pared 2 bases from V and 10 bases from J, leaving 15 bases between. CDR3 protein: CASSLSAQGDSPLHF. CDR3 sequence (DNA): TGTGCCAGCAGCTTATCGGCCCAGGGTGACTCACCCCTCCACTTT.

This clone was seen a few times. The chain is built from TRBV27 and TRBJ2-1; maybe TRBD2 (6 bases). Germline lookup yields CDR1 MNHEY and CDR2 SMNVEV (reference sequence). The CDR3 has 15 amino acids. V dropped 3 bases and J dropped 2 bases, with 11 bases sitting between them. CDR3 in amino acids: CASSFIPGAYNEQFF. The CDR3 DNA sequence: TGTGCCAGCAGTTTTATTCCGGGGGCCTACAATGAGCAGTTCTTC.

The chain combines TRBV5-4 with TRBJ1-6; D unresolved. The germline CDR1 and CDR2 sequences are SGHNT and YYREEE (reference sequence). CDR3 size: 14 residues. Trimming removed 3 bases at V and 8 bases at J, with 12 bases between. CDR3 sequence reads: CASSSGIIHSPLHF. The DNA for the CDR3 is TGTGCCAGCAGCTCGGGAATCATTCATTCACCCCTCCACTTT. Together with reference TRBV5-4 and TRBJ1-6, the CDR3 gives the full variable domain: ETGVTQSPTHLIKTRGQQVTLRCSSQSGHNTVSWYQQALGQGPQFIFQYYREEENGRGNFPPRFSGLQFPNYSSELNVNALELDDSALYLCASSSGIIHSPLHFGNGTRLTVT.

The genes are TRBV18 and TRBJ2-3; TRBD2 is a possible D gene (6 bases). CDR1 is KGHSH and CDR2 is LQKENI in the germline V gene. The CDR3 runs 14 residues. V was shortened by 5 bases and J by 0 bases, with 9 bases between the two germline ends. The DNA for the CDR3 is TGTGCCAGCTCAGTGGGACTGAGCACAGATACGCAGTATTTT. Its translation is CASSVGLSTDTQYF.

This clone was detected a few times. The chain has TRBV4-2 and TRBJ2-2; 8 bases match TRBD2. The CDR3 totals 16 residues. Germline loops: CDR1 LGHNA, CDR2 YNFKEQ. With 3 bases clipped from V and 1 base from J, the junction kept 4 bases outside the gene matches. The CDR3 coding sequence is TGTGCCAGCAGCCACGGACTAGCAAAGAACACCGGGGAGCTGTTTTTT. Amino acids: CASSHGLAKNTGELFF.

In its sample, this clone was seen a few times. The CDR3 loop reads CASSPLAGRYPYEQYF. In DNA, the CDR3 is TGTGCCAGCAGTCCCTTAGCGGGGCGGTACCCCTACGAGCAGTACTTC. This sequence joins TRBV27 and TRBJ2-7; 8 bases fit TRBD2. CDR1 is MNHEY and CDR2 is SMNVEV in the germline V gene (reference sequence). CDR3 length equals 16 residues. V lost 5 bases to trimming and J lost 2 bases; unmatched junction nucleotides: 11.

This clone has a handful of counts. This chain connects TRBV4-1 to TRBJ2-3, with TRBD1 matching over 7 bases. The J segment lost 6 bases and the V segment lost 2 bases, leaving 2 bases of the junction unmatched. This CDR3 is 13 amino acids long. From germline, CDR1 is MGHRA and CDR2 YSYEKL. CDR3 protein: CASSQQGVDTQYF. The CDR3 coding sequence is TGCGCCAGCAGCCAACAGGGGGTGGATACGCAGTATTTT.

V is TRBV19 and J is TRBJ1-5; a weak D match, TRBD1 (5 bases). Trimming left V 6 bases short and J 6 bases short, with 18 bases between. Per the germline V gene, CDR1 is LNHDA and CDR2 is SQIVND (reference sequence). This CDR3 region has 15 residues. The CDR3 DNA follows: TGTGCCAGTAGGAAAACCTCAGGGATTGGTCAGCCCCAGCATTTT. It translates to CASRKTSGIGQPQHF. Together with reference TRBV19 and TRBJ1-5, the CDR3 gives the full variable domain: DGGITQSPKYLFRKEGQNVTLSCEQNLNHDAMYWYRQDPGQGLRLIYYSQIVNDFQKGDIAEGYSVSREKKESFPLTVTSAQKNPTAFYLCASRKTSGIGQPQHFGDGTRLSIL.

This clone was detected only a few times. No conserved phenylalanine or tryptophan ends this CDR3, so it is likely a read error. No DNA is shown, since the ends of the CDR3 on it are uncertain; the CDR3 is the one TCRdb lists. The gene calls are TRBV6-5 and TRBJ1-2. From its first to its last residue, the CDR3 has 12 amino acids. The germline CDR1 and CDR2 sequences are MNHEY and SVGAGI. The CDR3 loop is CASSYSISAGPS.

There are a few counts of this clone. This chain links TRBV7-3 with TRBJ2-5; TRBD2 agrees at 9 bases. The germline CDR1 and CDR2 sequences are SGHTA and FQGTGA. The CDR3 is 15 residues long. V lost 1 base to trimming and J lost 5 bases; unmatched junction nucleotides: 5. CDR3: CASSLSGGAGETQYF. CDR3 sequence (DNA): TGTGCCAGCAGCTTAAGCGGGGGGGCCGGGGAGACCCAGTACTTC.

The chain links TRBV6-5 to TRBJ2-7; 7 bases line up with TRBD1. The ends lost 5 bases at V and 0 bases at J; junction bases unmatched: 1. This CDR3 is built from 13 residues. The V gene's germline CDR1 is MNHEY and CDR2 SVGAGI. CDR3 nucleotide sequence: TGTGCCAGCAGTCGACAGGGCTCCTACGAGCAGTACTTC. This sequence encodes CASSRQGSYEQYF.

This clone came up a few times. V gene TRBV19 combines with J gene TRBJ1-6; TRBD1 matches 10 bases. V dropped 9 bases and J dropped 9; count of bases not matched to a gene: 17. CDR3 length: 17 amino acids. CDR1 and CDR2 (germline): LNHDA, SQIVND (reference sequence). CDR3 DNA: TGTGCCAGCAACCCAAGGGACAGGGGATCAAGGAGTTCACCCCTCCACTTT. Its translation is CASNPRDRGSRSSPLHF.

A single count supports this clone. The chain uses TRBV29-1 and TRBJ1-5, with 7 bases aligning to TRBD1. CDR3 length: 14 amino acids. The junction had 7 bases not matched to a gene; V was cut back by 6 bases and J by 2 bases. CDR1 SQVTM and CDR2 ANQGSEA come from the germline V gene. The CDR3 region has the DNA TGCAGCGTAGGGACAGCCCAAGGCAATCAGCCCCAGCATTTT. As protein: CSVGTAQGNQPQHF. Full variable domain (outside the CDR3, taken from reference TRBV29-1 and TRBJ1-5): SAVISQKPSRDICQRGTSLTIQCQVDSQVTMMFWYRQQPGQSLTLIATANQGSEATYESGFVIDKFPISRPNLTFSTLTVSNMSPEDSSIYLCSVGTAQGNQPQHFGDGTRLSIL.

This clone has just a few counts. Other DNA sequences in this sample translate to the same CDR3. The V gene is TRBV27, the J gene TRBJ1-6, with 7 nucleotides matching TRBD1. CDR1 MNHEY and CDR2 SMNVEV come from the germline V gene (reference sequence). J was trimmed by 5 bases and V by 1 base; bases with no gene match: 2. This CDR3 has 15 residues. CDR3 loop: CASSLWGTDNSPLHF. CDR3 bases: TGTGCCAGCAGTTTATGGGGGACAGATAATTCACCCCTCCACTTT.

V usage is TRBV5-5 and J usage is TRBJ1-2; 9 bases line up with TRBD1. The CDR3 is made up of 15 amino acids. CDR1 is SGHKS and CDR2 is YYEKEE in the germline V gene (reference sequence). V dropped 1 base and J dropped 7; count of bases not matched to a gene: 8. CDR3 in DNA: TGTGCCAGCAGCTTGTACCGGGACAGGGTAGCTGGCTACACCTTC. Translated, it gives CASSLYRDRVAGYTF.

This sequence joins TRBV27 and TRBJ1-4; D might be TRBD1 (5 bases). CDR3 size: 16 residues. The V and J ends lost 6 bases and 7 bases respectively, with 21 bases between them. Germline CDR1 reads MNHEY; CDR2 reads SMNVEV (reference sequence). Written as DNA, the CDR3 is TGTGCCAGCAGCCACAGGCGGGGACGTGGTGTTGAAAAACTGTTTTTT. It specifies CASSHRRGRGVEKLFF.

In its sample, this clone ranks as medium-sized. This rearrangement joins TRBV28 to TRBJ2-7, with 8 positions matching TRBD1. From germline, CDR1 is MDHEN and CDR2 SYDVKM. The CDR3 runs 14 residues. The ends lost 10 bases at V and 2 bases at J; junction bases unmatched: 10. CDR3 in DNA: TGTGCCACCCAAAAACCGGGACAGGCCTACGAGCAGTACTTC. Translating gives CATQKPGQAYEQYF.

The chain couples TRBV7-2 to TRBJ1-5, with D tentatively TRBD1 (6 bases). The germline V and J ends were trimmed by 4 bases and 6 bases, with 10 bases remaining between them. This CDR3 contains 13 residues. CDR1 and CDR2 from the germline V gene are SGHTA and FQGNSA. CDR3: CASSSRGGQPQHF. CDR3 coding DNA: TGTGCCAGCAGCTCGAGGGGGGGTCAGCCCCAGCATTTT. Combining the CDR3 with reference TRBV7-2 and TRBJ1-5 gives the whole variable domain GAGVSQSPSNKVTEKGKDVELRCDPISGHTALYWYRQSLGQGLEFLIYFQGNSAPDKSGLPSDRFSAERTGGSVSTLTIQRTQQEDSAVYLCASSSRGGQPQHFGDGTRLSIL.

This clone has just a few counts. The chain has TRBV7-2 and TRBJ1-4, with 8 bases fitting TRBD1. The germline V gene has CDR1 SGHTA and CDR2 FQGNSA. Losses at the gene ends were 5 bases for V and 5 bases for J; bases not matched to a gene: 10. The CDR3 totals 16 residues. DNA for the CDR3: TGTGCCAGCAGCCCCGGACAGGGCCGGAGAAATGAAAAACTGTTTTTT. Translating it yields CASSPGQGRRNEKLFF.

CDR3 coding DNA: TGTGCCAGCAGCTTAGCCGCCTTAGGGACAGGGCCAGACGAGCAGTACTTC. Encoded protein: CASSLAALGTGPDEQYF. The rearrangement joins TRBV11-1 to TRBJ2-7; 9 nucleotides match TRBD1. The germline gives CDR1 SGHAT, CDR2 FQDESV (reference sequence). The CDR3 loop spans 17 amino acids. After removal of 0 bases from V and 5 bases from J, the junction contained 11 bases not matched to a gene.